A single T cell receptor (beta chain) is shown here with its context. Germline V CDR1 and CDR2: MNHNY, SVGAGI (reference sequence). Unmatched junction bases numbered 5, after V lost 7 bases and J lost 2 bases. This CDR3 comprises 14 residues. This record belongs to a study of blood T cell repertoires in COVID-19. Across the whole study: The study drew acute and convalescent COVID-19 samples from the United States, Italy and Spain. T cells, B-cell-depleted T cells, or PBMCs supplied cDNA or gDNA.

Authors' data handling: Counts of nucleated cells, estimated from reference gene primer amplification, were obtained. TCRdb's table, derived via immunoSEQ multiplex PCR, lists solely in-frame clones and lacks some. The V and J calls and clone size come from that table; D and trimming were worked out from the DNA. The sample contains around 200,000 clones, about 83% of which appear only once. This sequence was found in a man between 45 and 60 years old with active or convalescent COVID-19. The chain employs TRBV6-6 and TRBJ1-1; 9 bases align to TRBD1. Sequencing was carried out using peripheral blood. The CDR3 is CASIPGQGNTEAFF. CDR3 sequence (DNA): TGTGCCAGCATTCCGGGACAGGGCAACACTGAAGCTTTCTTT.